This entry concerns a single T cell receptor (beta chain). The source of the sample is a study of T-cell reconstitution after alpha-beta-depleted transplantation in children. The TCRbeta library was prepared with unique molecular identifiers. Each CDR3 protein gets one entry after TCRdb re-called the PCR reads with MiXCR. Here the sample spans around 580,000 distinct CDR3 sequences, under 30% being singletons. This sequence originates from a boy younger than two who had a stem cell transplant for acute myeloid leukemia, so the T cells may come from the graft donor. Here the sequenced sample was PBMCs, mostly from graft donor cells, taken 360 days after TCRalphabeta/CD19-depleted stem cell transplant.

The CDR3 coding sequence is TGTGCCATCAGTGAGTTCAATCAGCCCCAGCATTTT. Translated, it gives CAISEFNQPQHF. The chain employs TRBV10-3 and TRBJ1-5, with D hard to call. Per germline, CDR1 ENHRY and CDR2 SYGVKD. V lost 1 base to trimming and J lost 3 bases, with 1 base between them. The CDR3 runs to 12 residues.